This is a list of T cell receptor beta chains from one sample in a study of shared clonotypes between healthy human individuals. Generated by immunoSEQ multiplex PCR, the TCRdb table keeps only in-frame clones and is missing some. Here the sample spans approximately 1.5 million clones, 97% to 99% being singletons. The sample taken for sequencing was naive CD4+ T cells sorted from blood. All receptors come from a young man in good health. Both conserved end residues are part of each CDR3. Each record gives: V gene, D gene, J gene, clone size, CDR3 DNA, CDR3 protein. A D gene is named only where the DNA matches it firmly. Size is stated for part of the rows, as once, few or many counts, or as a class when the clone is expanded.

TRBV10-3	TRBD1	TRBJ2-7	-	TGTGCCATCAGTGCCCTGGGACAGATGACAAGATCCTACGAGCAGTACTTC	CAISALGQMTRSYEQYF
TRBV7-9	TRBD1	TRBJ1-1	-	TGTGCCAGCAGCTTAGGACTCCTGAGACAGGGGCACACTGAAGCTTTCTTT	CASSLGLLRQGHTEAFF
TRBV19	-	TRBJ1-5	-	TGTGCCAGTAGTATAAAAAAGACAGGCTTTCAGCCCCAGCATTTT	CASSIKKTGFQPQHF
TRBV9	TRBD1	TRBJ2-7	-	TGTGCCAGCAGCGTAGGGGGGACAGGGGCCTACGAGCAGTACTTC	CASSVGGTGAYEQYF
TRBV11-2	TRBD2	TRBJ2-2	-	TGTGCCAGCAGCTTAGAGGTCCTAGCGGGGGTCACCGGGGAGCTGTTTTTT	CASSLEVLAGVTGELFF
TRBV27	TRBD1	TRBJ1-5	-	TGTGCCAGCAGGACCCTGACAGGGTTGAGCAATCAGCCCCAGCATTTT	CASRTLTGLSNQPQHF
TRBV9	-	TRBJ2-1	-	TGTGCCAGCAGCGTAGTTGGGGGGCGAGTAAACAATGAGCAGTTCTTC	CASSVVGGRVNNEQFF
TRBV5-6	TRBD2	TRBJ2-7	-	TGTGCCAGCAGCTCGACTAGCGGGTACGCGCAGTACTTC	CASSSTSGYAQYF
TRBV4-1	-	TRBJ2-2	-	TGCGCCAGCAGCCAAGATCGGGGTGCGGACACCGGGGAGCTGTTTTTT	CASSQDRGADTGELFF
TRBV9	-	TRBJ2-5	-	TGTGCCAGCAGCGTAGAAGGAAGGGCAAACCAAGAGACCCAGTACTTC	CASSVEGRANQETQYF
TRBV2	-	TRBJ2-7	-	TGTGCCAGCAGAGAGACGCGGGTTGGGACCTACGAGCAGTACTTC	CASRETRVGTYEQYF
TRBV5-4	-	TRBJ1-3	-	TGTGCCAGCAGCTCCAGACAGGACCCCTCTGGAAACACCATATATTTT	CASSSRQDPSGNTIYF
TRBV5-4	TRBD2	TRBJ2-5	-	TGTGCAGGTGGACTAGCGGGAGGGCCTAAAGAGACCCAGTACTTC	CAGGLAGGPKETQYF
TRBV7-3	-	TRBJ1-3	-	TGTGCCAGCAGCTTAGGGCCGCTGCAGTCCTCTGGAAACACCATATATTTT	CASSLGPLQSSGNTIYF
TRBV28	-	TRBJ1-1	-	TGTGCCGCCATGACTAACACTGAAGCTTTCTTT	CAAMTNTEAFF
TRBV13	-	TRBJ1-2	-	TGTGCCAGCAGCCAGGGAGGGATACAGCTCTATGGCTACACCTTC	CASSQGGIQLYGYTF
TRBV5-4	TRBD1	TRBJ2-1	-	TGTGCCAGCAGCCACCGGGACAGGATCTACAATGAGCAGTTCTTC	CASSHRDRIYNEQFF
TRBV6-1	-	TRBJ1-5	-	TGTGCCAGCACCCTGCACGGGCCCCAGCATTTT	CASTLHGPQHF
TRBV5-1	-	TRBJ2-1	once	TGCGCCAGCAGCTTGGGAGGTCTCAATGAGCAGTTCTTC	CASSLGGLNEQFF
TRBV18	-	TRBJ1-2	-	TGTGCCAGCTCACCGGATGGTTCCCTCGGCGGCTACACCTTC	CASSPDGSLGGYTF
TRBV5-1	TRBD2	TRBJ2-2	-	TGCGCCAGCAGCCCGGGACTAGCGCTTAACACCGGGGAGCTGTTTTTT	CASSPGLALNTGELFF
TRBV28	TRBD2	TRBJ2-1	-	TGTGCCAGCAGTGAAACTAGCGGGAGATACTACAATGAGCAGTTCTTC	CASSETSGRYYNEQFF
TRBV11-2	TRBD2	TRBJ2-1	-	TGTGCCAGCAGCAGGACTAGCGGGAGTTTCAATGAGCAGTTCTTC	CASSRTSGSFNEQFF
TRBV5-5	-	TRBJ2-7	-	TGTGCCAGCAGCTCATCTGCCTTCCGCAGGGCTATGAGCTACGAGCAGTACTTC	CASSSSAFRRAMSYEQYF
TRBV6-5	TRBD1	TRBJ2-7	-	TGTGCCAGCAGCAAGATAGGACAGGGGACCTACGAGCAGTACTTC	CASSKIGQGTYEQYF
TRBV5-1	TRBD2	TRBJ2-7	few	TGCGCCAGCAGCCAGACTAGCGGGAGTTACGAGCAGTACTTC	CASSQTSGSYEQYF